These T cell receptor beta chains were read from a single sample in a study of beta chain features in type 1 diabetes. TCRdb's table, derived via immunoSEQ multiplex PCR, lists solely in-frame clones and lacks some. The sample contains 600,000 to 750,000 clones, over 10% of which appear only once. Sequencing was carried out using naive CD4+ T cells from blood. The origin of the receptors is a man between 25 and 39 years old with type 1 diabetes. CDR3s include the opening cysteine and the closing phenylalanine or tryptophan. Each record gives: J gene, D gene, clone size, V gene, CDR3 protein, CDR3 DNA. D genes are given only for firm matches. Size is stated for part of the rows, as once, few or many counts, or as a class when the clone is expanded.

J: TRBJ2-7
D: TRBD1
size: NA
V: TRBV18
CDR3: CASSPGQLSYEQYF
DNA: TGTGCCAGCTCACCGGGACAGCTCTCCTACGAGCAGTACTTC

J: TRBJ2-1
D: TRBD2
size: NA
V: TRBV18
CDR3: CASSPGGGNYNEQFF
DNA: TGTGCCAGCTCACCCGGCGGGGGGAACTACAATGAGCAGTTCTTC

J: TRBJ2-3
D: TRBD2
size: NA
V: TRBV19
CDR3: CASTDGGAKDTQYF
DNA: TGTGCCAGTACGGACGGGGGGGCCAAAGATACGCAGTATTTT

J: TRBJ2-1
D: TRBD1
size: few
V: TRBV27
CDR3: CASSSGQASSYNEQFF
DNA: TGTGCCAGCAGTTCCGGACAGGCAAGCTCCTACAATGAGCAGTTCTTC

J: TRBJ1-3
D: NA
size: few
V: TRBV5-1
CDR3: CASSLASPSLSGNTIYF
DNA: TGCGCCAGCAGCTTGGCCAGTCCCTCTCTCTCTGGAAACACCATATATTTT

J: TRBJ2-2
D: NA
size: many
V: TRBV10-3
CDR3: CASQGYTGELFF
DNA: TGTGCCTCTCAGGGATACACCGGGGAGCTGTTTTTT

J: TRBJ1-2
D: TRBD1
size: NA
V: TRBV9
CDR3: CASSPHRGEGGYTF
DNA: TGTGCCAGCAGCCCTCACAGGGGGGAGGGTGGCTACACCTTC

J: TRBJ2-2
D: TRBD1
size: NA
V: TRBV19
CDR3: CASGQGAAGELFF
DNA: TGTGCCAGCGGACAGGGGGCAGCCGGGGAGCTGTTTTTT

J: TRBJ1-1
D: TRBD1
size: few
V: TRBV4-2
CDR3: CASSRGQGNTEAFF
DNA: TGTGCCAGCAGCCGAGGACAGGGGAACACTGAAGCTTTCTTT

J: TRBJ2-7
D: TRBD1
size: NA
V: TRBV23-1
CDR3: CASSQSARTGLYEQYF
DNA: TGCGCCAGCAGTCAATCCGCCAGGACAGGGCTTTACGAGCAGTACTTC

J: TRBJ2-5
D: NA
size: few
V: TRBV6-5
CDR3: CASSYSGRFQETQYF
DNA: TGTGCCAGCAGTTACTCGGGACGGTTCCAAGAGACCCAGTACTTC

J: TRBJ2-7
D: TRBD2
size: NA
V: TRBV27
CDR3: CASSFAGTTPYEQYF
DNA: TGTGCCAGCAGCTTTGCCGGGACTACACCCTACGAGCAGTACTTC

J: TRBJ1-2
D: NA
size: NA
V: TRBV18
CDR3: CASSPRGDGYTF
DNA: TGTGCCAGCTCACCACGGGGAGACGGCTACACCTTC

J: TRBJ2-7
D: NA
size: NA
V: TRBV27
CDR3: CASTPGTYQDEQYF
DNA: TGTGCCAGCACCCCCGGGACATATCAGGACGAGCAGTACTTC

J: TRBJ2-1
D: TRBD2
size: few
V: TRBV14
CDR3: CATSPGGRVQFF
DNA: TGTGCCACCTCTCCGGGGGGGCGTGTGCAGTTCTTC

J: TRBJ2-7
D: TRBD1
size: NA
V: TRBV7-9
CDR3: CASSFGGTGYNEQYF
DNA: TGTGCCAGCAGCTTTGGAGGGACAGGGTATAACGAGCAGTACTTC

J: TRBJ1-4
D: NA
size: NA
V: TRBV5-6
CDR3: CASSSDVNEKLFF
DNA: TGTGCCAGCAGCTCGGACGTTAATGAAAAACTGTTTTTT

J: TRBJ2-2
D: NA
size: few
V: TRBV19
CDR3: CASSPTGASAGELFF
DNA: TGTGCCAGTAGCCCCACCGGGGCTTCGGCCGGGGAGCTGTTTTTT

J: TRBJ2-2
D: TRBD2
size: NA
V: TRBV2
CDR3: CASSLAVNTGELFF
DNA: TGTGCCAGCAGTCTAGCGGTTAACACCGGGGAGCTGTTTTTT

J: TRBJ2-7
D: TRBD1
size: NA
V: TRBV27
CDR3: CASSDRATDEQYF
DNA: TGTGCCAGCAGTGACAGGGCTACCGACGAGCAGTACTTC

J: TRBJ1-5
D: NA
size: few
V: TRBV7-9
CDR3: CASSPLGAQPQHF
DNA: TGTGCCAGCAGCCCCCTGGGGGCTCAGCCCCAGCATTTT

J: TRBJ1-5
D: NA
size: NA
V: TRBV6-1
CDR3: CASSESPGTRNQPQHF
DNA: TGTGCCAGCAGTGAATCACCCGGAACGAGGAATCAGCCCCAGCATTTT

J: TRBJ2-1
D: NA
size: NA
V: TRBV6-5
CDR3: CASSWDQSSYNEQFF
DNA: TGTGCCAGCAGTTGGGACCAAAGCTCCTACAATGAGCAGTTCTTC

J: TRBJ2-3
D: NA
size: few
V: TRBV9
CDR3: CASSVAEGTDTQYF
DNA: TGTGCCAGCAGCGTAGCTGAAGGGACAGATACGCAGTATTTT

J: TRBJ2-4
D: NA
size: few
V: TRBV29-1
CDR3: CSGGSAKNIQYF
DNA: TGCAGCGGTGGGTCCGCCAAAAACATTCAGTACTTC

J: TRBJ2-3
D: TRBD2
size: few
V: TRBV6-1
CDR3: CASSDLLAGRRTDTQYF
DNA: TGTGCCAGCAGTGACCTCCTAGCGGGGAGACGCACAGATACGCAGTATTTT

J: TRBJ1-1
D: NA
size: few
V: TRBV9
CDR3: CASSVGPDSYTEAFF
DNA: TGTGCCAGCAGCGTTGGACCGGACAGCTACACTGAAGCTTTCTTT

J: TRBJ1-6
D: NA
size: few
V: TRBV28
CDR3: CASSLSPADPLHF
DNA: TGTGCCAGCAGTTTATCGCCGGCGGACCCCCTCCACTTT

J: TRBJ2-3
D: NA
size: NA
V: TRBV6-1
CDR3: CASSFADTQYF
DNA: TGTGCCAGCAGTTTTGCAGATACGCAGTATTTT

J: TRBJ2-2
D: TRBD1
size: few
V: TRBV4-2
CDR3: CASSQARQGAGELFF
DNA: TGTGCCAGCAGCCAAGCTAGACAGGGAGCCGGGGAGCTGTTTTTT

J: TRBJ1-6
D: NA
size: few
V: TRBV9
CDR3: CASSVGTEAGNSPLHF
DNA: TGTGCCAGCAGCGTTGGGACGGAGGCTGGGAATTCACCCCTCCACTTT

J: TRBJ1-2
D: TRBD1
size: few
V: TRBV5-1
CDR3: CASSLGSGGGSDGYTF
DNA: TGCGCCAGCAGCTTGGGTTCAGGGGGCGGAAGCGATGGCTACACCTTC

J: TRBJ2-3
D: NA
size: once
V: TRBV28
CDR3: CASSFGGTDTQYF
DNA: TGTGCCAGCAGTTTTGGCGGCACAGATACGCAGTATTTT

J: TRBJ2-5
D: NA
size: few
V: TRBV23-1
CDR3: CASSHPVQGGETQYF
DNA: TGCGCCAGCAGTCATCCCGTGCAGGGGGGTGAGACCCAGTACTTC

J: TRBJ2-1
D: NA
size: NA
V: TRBV7-6
CDR3: CASSLASGRSNEQFF
DNA: TGTGCCAGCAGCTTAGCCTCAGGGAGGAGCAATGAGCAGTTCTTC

J: TRBJ2-7
D: TRBD1
size: NA
V: TRBV7-2
CDR3: CASSFTGGYEQYF
DNA: TGTGCCAGCAGCTTCACAGGGGGCTACGAGCAGTACTTC

J: TRBJ2-3
D: NA
size: few
V: TRBV15
CDR3: CATSRDLRGGRYTDTQYF
DNA: TGTGCCACCAGCAGAGATCTGCGCGGGGGCCGTTACACAGATACGCAGTATTTT

J: TRBJ1-4
D: NA
size: few
V: TRBV5-1
CDR3: CASSLDRALANEKLFF
DNA: TGCGCCAGCAGCTTGGACAGGGCCCTGGCTAATGAAAAACTGTTTTTT

J: TRBJ1-2
D: TRBD1
size: NA
V: TRBV7-8
CDR3: CASSNRQGGDSPYGYTF
DNA: TGTGCCAGCAGCAACCGACAGGGCGGGGATAGCCCCTATGGCTACACCTTC

J: TRBJ2-6
D: NA
size: few
V: TRBV7-6
CDR3: CASSQDGRSGANVLTF
DNA: TGTGCCAGCAGCCAAGACGGGCGCTCTGGGGCCAACGTCCTGACTTTC

J: TRBJ2-5
D: TRBD1
size: NA
V: TRBV28
CDR3: CASSLPTGGLETQYF
DNA: TGTGCCAGCAGTTTACCGACAGGGGGGTTAGAGACCCAGTACTTC

J: TRBJ1-1
D: NA
size: few
V: TRBV7-2
CDR3: CASSLGRMNTEAFF
DNA: TGTGCCAGCAGCTTAGGAAGGATGAACACTGAAGCTTTCTTT

J: TRBJ2-7
D: TRBD2
size: NA
V: TRBV4-2
CDR3: CASSLLTTSDYEQYF
DNA: TGTGCCAGCAGCCTCCTTACGACTAGCGACTACGAGCAGTACTTC

J: TRBJ2-1
D: TRBD1
size: few
V: TRBV25-1
CDR3: CASSALIPRDRGHNEQFF
DNA: TGTGCCAGCAGTGCCCTAATCCCCCGGGACAGGGGGCACAATGAGCAGTTCTTC

J: TRBJ2-7
D: NA
size: NA
V: TRBV6-1
CDR3: CASSVAPQYSYEQYF
DNA: TGTGCCAGCAGTGTAGCCCCACAGTACTCCTACGAGCAGTACTTC

J: TRBJ2-2
D: NA
size: few
V: TRBV11-3
CDR3: CASSLVSGPTGELFF
DNA: TGTGCCAGCAGCTTAGTATCTGGTCCGACAGGGGAGCTGTTTTTT

J: TRBJ2-5
D: TRBD2
size: NA
V: TRBV18
CDR3: CASSPAGGAVETQYF
DNA: TGTGCCAGCTCACCAGCCGGGGGGGCCGTAGAGACCCAGTACTTC

J: TRBJ1-5
D: NA
size: few
V: TRBV30
CDR3: CAWSAADGQPQHF
DNA: TGTGCCTGGAGTGCGGCTGATGGTCAGCCCCAGCATTTT